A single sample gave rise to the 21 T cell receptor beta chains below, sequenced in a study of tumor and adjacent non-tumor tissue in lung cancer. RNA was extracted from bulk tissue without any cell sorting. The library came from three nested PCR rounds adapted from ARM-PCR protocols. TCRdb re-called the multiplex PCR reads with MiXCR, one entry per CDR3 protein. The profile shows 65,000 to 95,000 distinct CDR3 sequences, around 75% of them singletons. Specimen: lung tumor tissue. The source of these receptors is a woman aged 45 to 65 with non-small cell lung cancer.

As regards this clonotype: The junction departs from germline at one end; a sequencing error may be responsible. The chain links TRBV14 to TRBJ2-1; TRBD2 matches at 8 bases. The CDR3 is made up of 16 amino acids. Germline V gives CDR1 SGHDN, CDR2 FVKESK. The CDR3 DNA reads TGTGGCAGCAGCCAAGATCTGGTAGCGGGAAGGGATGAGCACTTCTTC. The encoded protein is CGSSQDLVAGRDEHFF.

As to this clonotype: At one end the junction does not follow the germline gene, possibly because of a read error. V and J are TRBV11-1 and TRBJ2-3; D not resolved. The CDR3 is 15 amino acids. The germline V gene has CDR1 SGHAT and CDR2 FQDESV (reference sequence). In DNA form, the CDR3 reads TGTGCCAGCAGCTTAAGTCCCTCATCAGCAGATACGCAGTGTTTT. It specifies CASSLSPSSADTQCF.

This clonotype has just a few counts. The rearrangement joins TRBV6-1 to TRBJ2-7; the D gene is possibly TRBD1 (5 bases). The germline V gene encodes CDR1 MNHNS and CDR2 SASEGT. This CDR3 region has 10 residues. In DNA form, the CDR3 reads TGTGCTAACAGACAGTACGAGCAGTACTTC. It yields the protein CANRQYEQYF.

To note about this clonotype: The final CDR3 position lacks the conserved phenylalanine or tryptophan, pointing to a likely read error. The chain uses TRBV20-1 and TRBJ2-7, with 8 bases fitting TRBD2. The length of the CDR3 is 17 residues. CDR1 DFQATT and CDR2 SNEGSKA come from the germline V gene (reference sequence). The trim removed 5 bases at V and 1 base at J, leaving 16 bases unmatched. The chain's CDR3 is CSASRWATGGFSYEQYL. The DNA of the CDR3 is TGCAGTGCTTCAAGGTGGGCAACGGGAGGGTTTTCCTACGAGCAGTACCTC.

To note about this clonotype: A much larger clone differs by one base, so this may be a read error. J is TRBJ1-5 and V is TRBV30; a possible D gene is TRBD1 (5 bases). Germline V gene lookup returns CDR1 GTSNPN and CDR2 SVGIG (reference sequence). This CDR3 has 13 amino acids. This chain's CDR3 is CDCGTSAGQPQHF. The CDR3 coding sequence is TGTGACTGCGGGACCTCCGCCGGTCAGCCCCAGCATTTT.

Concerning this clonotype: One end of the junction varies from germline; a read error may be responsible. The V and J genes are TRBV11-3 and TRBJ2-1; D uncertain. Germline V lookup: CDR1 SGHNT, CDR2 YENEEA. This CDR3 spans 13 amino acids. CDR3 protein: CASSLEWNNQHFF. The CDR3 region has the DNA TGTGCCAGCAGCTTAGAGTGGAACAATCAGCATTTCTTC.

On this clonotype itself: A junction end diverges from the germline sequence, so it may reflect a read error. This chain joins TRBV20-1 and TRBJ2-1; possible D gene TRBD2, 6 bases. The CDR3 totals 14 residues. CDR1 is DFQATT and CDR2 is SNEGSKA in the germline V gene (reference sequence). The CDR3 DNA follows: TGCAGTGCTAACTTCGGGGGAGGCTACAATGAGCACTTATTC. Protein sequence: CSANFGGGYNEHLF.

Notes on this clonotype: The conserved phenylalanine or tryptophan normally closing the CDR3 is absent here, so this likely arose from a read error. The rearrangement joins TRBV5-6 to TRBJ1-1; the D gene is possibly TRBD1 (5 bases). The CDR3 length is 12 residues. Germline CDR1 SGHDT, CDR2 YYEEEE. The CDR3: CACSLDSASAFL. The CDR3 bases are TGTGCCTGCAGCCTCGACAGCGCCAGTGCTTTCCTT.

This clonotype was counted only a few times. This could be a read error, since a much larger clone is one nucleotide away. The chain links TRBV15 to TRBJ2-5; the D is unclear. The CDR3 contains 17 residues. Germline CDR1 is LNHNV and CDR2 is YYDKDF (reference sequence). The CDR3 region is CVTSREPGRTYQETQYF. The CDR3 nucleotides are TGTGTCACCAGCAGAGAGCCTGGACGGACCTACCAAGAGACCCAGTACTTC.

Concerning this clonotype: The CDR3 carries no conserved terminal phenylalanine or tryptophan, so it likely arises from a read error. The CDR3 DNA reads TGCGCCGGCAGCTTGGTTGTTGGTGAGCAGTTCATC. This sequence encodes CAGSLVVGEQFI. The V gene is TRBV5-1, the J gene TRBJ2-1; D is unresolved. CDR1 is SGHRS and CDR2 is YFSETQ in the germline V gene. This CDR3 is 12 amino acids long.

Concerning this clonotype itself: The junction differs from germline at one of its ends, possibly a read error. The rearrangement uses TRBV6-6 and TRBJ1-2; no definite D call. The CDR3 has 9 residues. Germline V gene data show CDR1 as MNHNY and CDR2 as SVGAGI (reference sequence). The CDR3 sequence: CATSYPVTF. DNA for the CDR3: TGTGCCACCAGTTACCCAGTCACCTTC.

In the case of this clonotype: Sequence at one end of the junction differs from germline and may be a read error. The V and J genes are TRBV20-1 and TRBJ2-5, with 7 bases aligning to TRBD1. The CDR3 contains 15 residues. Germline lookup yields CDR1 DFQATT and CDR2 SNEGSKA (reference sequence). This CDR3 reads CSARNLRDSQETQYF. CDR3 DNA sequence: TGCAGTGCTAGGAACCTCCGGGACAGCCAAGAGACCCAGTATTTC.

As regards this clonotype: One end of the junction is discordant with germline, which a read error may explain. The chain's CDR3 is CSARASGRAGKQFF. The CDR3 DNA reads as TGCAGTGCTAGAGCTAGCGGGAGGGCTGGCAAGCAATTCTTC. V gene TRBV20-1 combines with J gene TRBJ2-1, with 12 bases aligning to TRBD2. This CDR3 contains 14 residues. Germline lookup yields CDR1 DFQATT and CDR2 SNEGSKA (reference sequence).

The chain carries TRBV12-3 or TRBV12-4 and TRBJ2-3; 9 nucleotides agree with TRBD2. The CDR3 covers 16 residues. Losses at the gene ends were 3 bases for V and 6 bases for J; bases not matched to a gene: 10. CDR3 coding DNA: TGTGCCAGCAGTTTGGGACTAGCATGTCGGGGGGATACGCAGTATTTT. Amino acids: CASSLGLACRGDTQYF.

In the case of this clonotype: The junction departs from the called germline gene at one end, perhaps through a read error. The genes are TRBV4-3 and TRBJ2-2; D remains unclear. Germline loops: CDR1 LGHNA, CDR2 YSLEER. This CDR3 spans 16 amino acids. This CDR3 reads CANSQERCVCTGELFF. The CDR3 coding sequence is TGCGCCAACAGCCAAGAACGATGTGTATGCACCGGGGAGCTGTTTTTT.

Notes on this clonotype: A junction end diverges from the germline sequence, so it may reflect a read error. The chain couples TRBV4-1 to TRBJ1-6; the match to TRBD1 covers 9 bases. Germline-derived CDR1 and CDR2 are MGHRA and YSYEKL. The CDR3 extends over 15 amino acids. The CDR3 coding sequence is TGCGTCAGCAGCCGAGGACAGGGGATTTATTCACCCCTCCACTTT. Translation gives CVSSRGQGIYSPLHF.

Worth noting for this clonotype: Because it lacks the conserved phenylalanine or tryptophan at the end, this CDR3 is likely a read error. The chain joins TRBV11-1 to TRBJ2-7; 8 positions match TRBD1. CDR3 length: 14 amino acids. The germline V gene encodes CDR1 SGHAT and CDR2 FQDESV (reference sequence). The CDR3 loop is CASSHWDRSYDQYL. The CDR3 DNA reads TGTGCCAGCAGCCACTGGGACAGGTCCTACGATCAGTACCTC.

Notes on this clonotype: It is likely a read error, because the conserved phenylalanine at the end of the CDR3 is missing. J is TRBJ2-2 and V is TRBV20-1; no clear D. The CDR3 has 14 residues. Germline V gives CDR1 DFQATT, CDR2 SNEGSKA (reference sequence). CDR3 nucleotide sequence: TGTAGTGCTATTAACCCACTGAACACCGGGGAGCTGTTTTAT. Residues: CSAINPLNTGELFY.

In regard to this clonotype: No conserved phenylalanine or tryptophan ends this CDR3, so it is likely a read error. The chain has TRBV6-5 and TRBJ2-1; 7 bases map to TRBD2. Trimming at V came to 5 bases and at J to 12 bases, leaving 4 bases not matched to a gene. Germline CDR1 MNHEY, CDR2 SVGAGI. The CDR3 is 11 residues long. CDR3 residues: CASSLADGQFY. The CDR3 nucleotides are TGTGCCAGCAGTCTAGCGGATGGGCAGTTCTAC.

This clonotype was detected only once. The chain's CDR3 is CASSLRDREEYEQYF. CDR3 nucleotides: TGTGCCAGCAGTTTAAGGGACAGAGAGGAGTACGAGCAGTACTTC. This chain links TRBV11-1 with TRBJ2-7; 7 bases align to TRBD1. Germline V gene data show CDR1 as SGHAT and CDR2 as FQDESV (reference sequence). CDR3 length: 15 residues. V was pared by 6 bases and J by 4 bases, with 12 bases of the junction left unmatched. The whole variable domain, filled in from reference TRBV11-1 and TRBJ2-7, reads EAEVAQSPRYKITEKSQAVAFWCDPISGHATLYWYRQILGQGPELLVQFQDESVVDDSQLPKDRFSAERLKGVDSTLKIQPAELGDSAMYLCASSLRDREEYEQYFGPGTRLTVT.

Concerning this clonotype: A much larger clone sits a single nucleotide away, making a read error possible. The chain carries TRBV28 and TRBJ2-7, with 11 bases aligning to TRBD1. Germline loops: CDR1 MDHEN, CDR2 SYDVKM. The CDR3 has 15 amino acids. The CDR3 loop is CVTLKPGQGEYEQYF. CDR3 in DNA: TGTGTCACCCTGAAACCGGGACAGGGGGAGTACGAGCAGTACTTC.